The rows below give T cell receptor beta chains drawn from one sample of a study of Ad26.COV2.S vaccination and SARS-CoV-2 variants. Sequencing was performed with immunoSEQ multiplex PCR; in TCRdb, only in-frame clones are kept and a portion is missing. Of a few hundred thousand clones listed, 90% were seen once; the top ten hold about 4.5%. The source material was peripheral blood, sampled in a trial of Ad26.COV2.S vaccine versus placebo. The source is a person aged 18 to 65 who received the Ad26.COV2.S COVID-19 vaccine or a placebo. Each CDR3 is given with its conserved first and last residue. D genes are given only for firm matches. A row's size may be missing; if present it is once, few, many or a size class.

J gene: TRBJ1-4; V gene: TRBV27; D gene: .; clone size: .; CDR3 protein: CASSLSGVPTNEKLFF; CDR3 DNA: TGTGCCAGCAGTTTATCGGGCGTGCCGACTAATGAAAAACTGTTTTTT
J gene: TRBJ1-1; V gene: TRBV5-1; D gene: TRBD1; clone size: .; CDR3 protein: CASSRDRDTEAFF; CDR3 DNA: TGCGCCAGCAGCCGGGACAGGGACACTGAAGCTTTCTTT
J gene: TRBJ2-1; V gene: TRBV28; D gene: TRBD2; clone size: .; CDR3 protein: CASSRDPGLAGYNEQFF; CDR3 DNA: TGTGCCAGCAGTCGCGATCCGGGACTAGCGGGGTACAATGAGCAGTTCTTC
J gene: TRBJ2-7; V gene: TRBV19; D gene: TRBD2; clone size: .; CDR3 protein: CATSGTSGSYEQYF; CDR3 DNA: TGTGCCACCTCCGGGACTAGCGGCTCCTACGAGCAGTACTTC
J gene: TRBJ2-1; V gene: TRBV2; D gene: .; clone size: .; CDR3 protein: CASTPGTLGYNEQFF; CDR3 DNA: TGTGCCAGCACTCCTGGGACTTTGGGCTACAATGAGCAGTTCTTC
J gene: TRBJ1-5; V gene: TRBV5-6; D gene: .; clone size: few; CDR3 protein: CASSLAQMRGNQPQHF; CDR3 DNA: TGTGCCAGCAGCTTGGCCCAGATGAGGGGAAATCAGCCCCAGCATTTT
J gene: TRBJ2-5; V gene: TRBV25-1; D gene: .; clone size: few; CDR3 protein: CASSESVTSQETQYF; CDR3 DNA: TGTGCCAGCAGTGAATCGGTGACTAGTCAGGAGACCCAGTACTTC
J gene: TRBJ2-2; V gene: TRBV12-3/TRBV12-4; D gene: .; clone size: .; CDR3 protein: CASSSTGSGELFF; CDR3 DNA: TGTGCCAGCAGTTCAACAGGGTCCGGGGAGCTGTTTTTT
J gene: TRBJ1-1; V gene: TRBV5-6; D gene: .; clone size: .; CDR3 protein: CASSSRGAEAFF; CDR3 DNA: TGTGCCAGCAGCTCTCGGGGTGCTGAAGCTTTCTTT
J gene: TRBJ2-1; V gene: TRBV6-5; D gene: .; clone size: .; CDR3 protein: CASSRQGSSYNEQFF; CDR3 DNA: TGTGCCAGCAGTCGGCAGGGGAGCTCCTACAATGAGCAGTTCTTC